A selection of T cell receptor beta chains follows, all from one sample in a study of cytomegalovirus exposure and HLA in healthy donors. This table comes from immunoSEQ multiplex PCR, and its TCRdb copy is limited to in-frame clones, with some not included. Here the sample spans about 130,000 clones, approximately 80% being singletons. The source material was PBMCs. These receptor sequences come from a woman between 35 and 50 years old in good health and CMV-seropositive. The conserved cysteine and the conserved F or W are not part of the CDR3 here. The order of the fields is CDR3 protein, J gene, V gene.

ASSDNRDFRSNEQF | TRBJ2-1 | TRBV6-1
ASTPNESADQPQH | TRBJ1-5 | TRBV7-8
ASSIIAGSSYEQY | TRBJ2-7 | TRBV6-5
ASSQDDGGLEAF | TRBJ1-1 | TRBV14
ASDRETYEQY | TRBJ2-7 | TRBV2
AWSVSRTSGYNEQF | TRBJ2-1 | TRBV30
ASRSRGASDYGYT | TRBJ1-2 | TRBV6-1
ASSQTSTDTQY | TRBJ2-3 | TRBV9
ASSVAGQPASGYT | TRBJ1-2 | TRBV9
ASSPQGAGELF | TRBJ2-2 | TRBV6-6
ASSLQGSGANVLT | TRBJ2-6 | TRBV5-1
AISESGSGSYEQY | - | TRBV10-3
ASSLEAQVNSPLH | TRBJ1-6 | TRBV5-1
ASSHPRLAGGLETQY | TRBJ2-5 | TRBV14
ASSHPTSGREGEQY | TRBJ2-7 | TRBV4-2
ASSQAIIGTSGRAYEQY | TRBJ2-7 | TRBV4-1
SVASGPSTDTQY | TRBJ2-3 | TRBV29-1
ASSQDFLAGGEQY | TRBJ2-7 | TRBV14
AISVGTGDKAF | TRBJ1-1 | TRBV10-3
AISQEDGANVLT | TRBJ2-6 | TRBV10-3
ASSFTGSDEQF | TRBJ2-1 | TRBV5-4
ASSVRRAGQNGYT | TRBJ1-2 | TRBV2
ATRTNEQY | TRBJ2-7 | TRBV2
ASSHRGSSYNEQF | TRBJ2-1 | TRBV14
ASSPGDVGGVIQY | TRBJ2-4 | TRBV5-1
ASSPRKEVVSGELF | TRBJ2-2 | TRBV7-9
ATSRDLYGYT | TRBJ1-2 | TRBV15
ASSNRVPEAF | TRBJ1-1 | TRBV19
ASSSDSGTGELF | TRBJ2-2 | TRBV7-8
ASSSHDSIDYNEQF | TRBJ2-1 | TRBV9